This T cell receptor (beta chain) is drawn from a study of control samples from healthy donors and cancer patients. This table comes from immunoSEQ multiplex PCR, and its TCRdb copy is limited to in-frame clones, with some not included. The top ten hold 10% to 15% of the sample, which has around 250,000 clones, almost 85% seen once. Trimming cost V 5 bases and J 1 base, with 6 bases left between them. CDR3 length: 12 amino acids. Germline V gene lookup returns CDR1 MDHEN and CDR2 SYDVKM. Sequencing was carried out using PBMCs. The TCR sequence derives from a woman aged 60-70 years with lung cancer. This chain joins TRBV28 and TRBJ2-7; tentatively, D is TRBD2 (6 bases). The CDR3 region is CASSAGSYEQYF. The CDR3 DNA sequence: TGTGCCAGCAGTGCGGGGTCCTACGAGCAGTACTTC.